The clone carrying this T cell receptor (beta chain) was recorded at least ten times. The target antigen is unknown. This entry belongs to a study of T-cell memory formation after mild COVID-19. Study-wide results and limits: Whether second-wave clones peaking at day 37 were SARS-CoV-2 specific went unconfirmed. Cross-reactive memory seemingly joined, as some responding clones were found in pre-infection memory. Contracting clones localized mainly to CM and EM when CD4+ and mainly to EMRA when CD8+.

Trimming removed 6 bases from V and 1 base from J, with 25 bases in between. CDR3 length equals 19 residues. Germline lookup yields CDR1 LNHDA and CDR2 SQIVND (reference sequence). With constant-segment primers, 5'RACE yielded cDNA libraries of TCR alpha and TCR beta that carried sample barcodes and UMIs. TCRdb re-analysed the 5' RACE reads in MiXCR, keeping a single row per CDR3 protein. The sample records almost 250,000 distinct CDR3 sequences, approximately 15% being singletons. The gene calls are TRBV19 and TRBJ1-5, with D possibly matching TRBD1 (6 bases). This sequence was found in an adult woman who had mild COVID-19 (a few samples of this study predate the infection). Cell type and time point are not known. Sequenced sample: PBMCs or a T cell subset sorted from them (not recorded which). The DNA for the CDR3 is TGTGCCAGTAGCTCCCCCGGCGGGGGCGCGGGTTTAAGCAATCAGCCCCAGCATTTT. Protein: CASSSPGGGAGLSNQPQHF.